This TCR beta chain was profiled in a study of blood T cell repertoires in COVID-19. In the study overall: The samples span acute and convalescent COVID-19 from the United States, Italy and Spain. T cells, B-cell-depleted T cells, or PBMCs supplied cDNA or gDNA.

Germline V gives CDR1 SGHRS, CDR2 YFSETQ. There are 15 residues in the CDR3. Between the trimmed V and J ends, which lost 3 bases and 3 bases, there was a span of 16 bases. In the original analysis: Amplified reference gene primers provided the basis for estimating nucleated cell counts. Here immunoSEQ multiplex PCR was the method, and the copy in TCRdb shows in-frame clones only, minus some. The V and J calls and clone size come from that table; D and trimming were worked out from the DNA. The sample includes over 600,000 clones, just under 90% seen only once; the top ten take more than 0.25%. This receptor was taken from a young woman with acute or convalescent COVID-19. The rearrangement uses TRBV5-1 and TRBJ2-7; D may be TRBD2 (7 bases). Sample: peripheral blood. The CDR3 DNA is TGCGCCAGCAGCTCCTCCGAGGGGGGGTACTACGAGCAGTACTTC. It yields the protein CASSSSEGGYYEQYF. The full variable domain, with the rest looked up from reference TRBV5-1 and TRBJ2-7, is KAGVTQTPRYLIKTRGQQVTLSCSPISGHRSVSWYQQTPGQGLQFLFEYFSETQRNKGNFPGRFSGRQFSNSRSEMNVSTLELGDSALYLCASSSSEGGYYEQYFGPGTRLTVT.